The subject of this entry is one T cell receptor (beta chain). This receptor's antigen is unknown. Base qualities are not at hand, and no much larger clone is one base apart. From cysteine to phenylalanine, the CDR3 is 13 amino acids long. Only the CDR3 part of the read is kept: 39 bases, read in frame from the first base. Compared with germline, V lacks 10 bases and J lacks 5 bases; bases without a gene match: 8. The germline V gene gives CDR1 as WSHSY and CDR2 as SAAADI. This entry comes from a study of shared clonotypes between healthy human individuals (dated by TCRdb to 2019 to 2021). In terms of the full investigation: A few men and two women, aged 18 to 49 years, made up the cohort. For each donor, CD4 naive and CD4 memory were each given three plates, CD8 naive was given two plates, and CD8 memory was given one plate. To estimate repertoire size and how much clonotypes are shared between individuals, the study performed deep sequencing of blood TCR repertoires from a handful of healthy adults. Libraries were prepared and TCR repertoires were sequenced by different laboratories using diverse techniques, in order to increase sequencing depth and limit assay-specific biases. Each donor's leukapheresis produced roughly between roughly 0.85 and 10 billion PBMCs. What the study reported, not specific to this receptor: Because the study included only a small number of donors, the genetic and exposure-history diversity represented was limited. Pairwise subsampling indicated that sequencing depth was expected to affect the degree of clonotype sharing among donors. Estimated clonotype richness was generally larger for naive than for memory subsets. Higher generation probabilities were observed for clonotypes shared by all four sorted-subset donors than for non-shared clonotypes. Even with the large sequencing depth, rarefaction of the sorted-subset datasets indicated that sequencing was incomplete. Sharing across a few donors was observed for roughly 5% of naive CD4, about 4% of naive CD8, 2% to 2.5% of memory CD4, and around 0.4% of memory CD8 clonotypes. Sampling was restricted to blood, and TCR repertoires in tissues likely differ from the TCR repertoires found in blood.

The donors were healthy, HIV-negative adults who had no recently reported acute infections or vaccinations. Every donor was a Caucasian adult residing in Nashville, Tennessee, USA. CD8 memory samples consisted of magnetically selected CD45RO+ cells combined with CCR7-negative CD45RA+ effector memory (TemRA) cells. Blood was obtained by leukapheresis, after which PBMCs were separated by Ficoll-Histopaque density gradient centrifugation and cryopreserved in liquid nitrogen vapor phase. Analytical flow cytometry was used to check the purity and quantity of each magnetically sorted T cell population. Genomic DNA was isolated from each sorted fraction and quantified by UV absorbance on a Nanodrop 2000c. Using the deep immunoSEQ assay, TCR CDR3 regions were amplified from genomic DNA by multiplex PCR. For each cell subset, the extracted genomic DNA was distributed evenly across all wells of several immunoSEQ 96-well plates, and each plate served as one replicate. Each replicate PCR for sorted subsets received about 210 ng genomic DNA, equal to roughly 29,000 T cell genomes. Purified libraries were measured with a Qubit 3.0 fluorometer, size-checked on a Bioanalyzer 2100, and measured again with the KAPA Library Quantification kit. Every immunoSEQ 96-well plate was sequenced on a separate single-read 150-cycle Illumina NextSeq 550 flow cell. For the original study's pipeline: Because only junctional sequences without quality scores were contained in the immunoSEQ output, filtering matching that applied to full-length reads could not be performed. Sequences were annotated with PyIR, a Python wrapper for IgBLAST v1.9, using IMGT germline references to assign V/J genes and CDR3. Any read was removed if the V/J assignment was weak (E-value above 1e-6), the CDR3 was missing, or the read contained stop codons, out-of-frame junctions, or ambiguous translated residues. V3J clonotypes were defined as sequences sharing an identical inferred V gene, J gene, and CDR3 amino acid sequence. Percentage overlap between repertoires was calculated by dividing the number of shared unique clonotypes by the size of the smaller repertoire. Repertoire richness was assessed with RTK rarefaction, the Chao1 estimator, and Recon v2.1 estimates of unobserved clonotypes. OLGA was used to compute generation probabilities for all TCRbeta clonotypes that the gDNA method yielded from a handful of donors. Entries here come from immuneACCESS through TCRdb and include only in-frame sequences with V and J called. Some clones fail to appear in such tables; in the studies checked, an unresolved V gene covers under half of the shortfall, and the cause of the remainder is unknown. V, J and clone size were drawn from that table, and D and trimming were deduced from the DNA. The table for this sample lists approximately 100,000 clones; about 70% of them were counted only once. The ten largest clonotypes hold 24% of the sample.

This receptor was obtained from a woman aged 25 to 39 in good health. Material for sequencing was memory CD8+ T cells sorted from blood. The cell subset or site tag for this specimen amounts to: CD45RO+ cells pooled with CCR7-negative TemRA cells. The rearrangement joined TRBV10-2 to TRBJ1-1, and 9 junctional nucleotides match TRBD1. The CDR3 region: CATGQGSWTEAFF. In nucleotides, the sequence is TGCGCCACCGGACAGGGGAGTTGGACTGAAGCTTTCTTT.